Here is one T cell receptor (beta chain) with its context. Generated by immunoSEQ multiplex PCR, the TCRdb table keeps only in-frame clones and is missing some. The sample yields more than 70,000 clones, about 89% seen once. This sample stems from a study of PD-L1 blockade in urothelial cancer. J lost 4 bases, V lost 6 bases, and 4 bases had no gene match. The CDR3 sequence is 14 residues long. From germline, CDR1 is SGHTA and CDR2 FQGNSA. Here the sequenced sample was PBMCs, taken around atezolizumab (anti-PD-L1) treatment. The chain combines TRBV7-2 with TRBJ2-3; 10 bases agree with TRBD2. This sequence originates from a man between 60 and 75 years old with urothelial cancer. In DNA form, the CDR3 reads TGTGCCAGCAGACCCGGGACTAGCGCAGATACGCAGTATTTT. As protein: CASRPGTSADTQYF.